The clone carrying this T cell receptor (beta chain) was observed at least ten times. The antigen is not known. This record belongs to a study of T-cell reconstitution after alpha-beta-depleted transplantation in children. General study points: Surviving recipient T cells and thymic progenitors underlay high day-60 TCRbeta diversity in some patients. Once a year had passed after transplant, T-cell counts and diversity came mostly from newly produced T cells. Reportedly, alpha-beta T cells present about two months post-transplant originated from several hundred expanded clones of graft origin.

This CDR3 has 14 residues. With 7 bases removed from V and 1 base from J, the gap between germline ends came to 13 bases. As it was prepared, the TCRbeta library received unique molecular identifiers. TCRdb independently ran MiXCR on the PCR reads; one entry per CDR3 protein. The sample lists fewer than 500,000 distinct CDR3 sequences, about 40% seen once, with 27% in the top ten. The source was PBMCs, collected before TCRalphabeta/CD19-depleted stem cell transplant. The TCR sequence derives from a girl aged 2 to 10 with aplastic anemia, due to receive a stem cell transplant. This sequence joins TRBV12-3 or TRBV12-4 and TRBJ2-5, with D perhaps matching TRBD2 (6 bases). This CDR3 reads CASKRGGSQETQYF. The DNA of the CDR3 is TGTGCCAGCAAGAGGGGAGGATCCCAAGAGACCCAGTACTTC.